The 20 T cell receptor beta chains below were found in one sample sequenced in a study of blood T cell repertoires in COVID-19. Method: immunoSEQ multiplex PCR; TCRdb's copy keeps in-frame clones and lacks some. The profile covers about 120,000 clones, with around 83% appearing a single time and roughly 4% taken by the ten largest. The sample consisted of PBMCs or T cells enriched from blood (not recorded which). These TCRs come from a woman younger than 45 who had recovered from COVID-19.

This sequence joins TRBV6-7 and TRBJ2-4, with TRBD1 identical over 8 bases. TRBV6-7 is an ORF, with its function uncertain. This CDR3 spans 14 amino acids. With V trimmed by 2 bases and J by 9 bases, 6 bases remained unmatched. CDR3 nucleotide sequence: TGTGCCAGCAGTTACACGACAGGGGAAGGCATTCAGTACTTC. This sequence encodes CASSYTTGEGIQYF.

The CDR3 bases are TGTGCCAGTAGCCGGGAGGCCTACAATGAGCAGTTCTTC. Translating it yields CASSREAYNEQFF. This chain uses TRBV19 with TRBJ2-1, with 7 positions matching TRBD2. Looked up from germline, CDR1 is LNHDA and CDR2 is SQIVND (reference sequence). The CDR3 contains 13 residues. V shed 6 bases and J 2 bases; nucleotides not matched to a gene: 1.

This clone was seen ten or more times. The chain recombines TRBV4-1 with TRBJ1-4; the D is unclear. This CDR3 spans 14 amino acids. V shed 5 bases and J shed 0 bases, with 7 bases lying between them. The germline CDR1 and CDR2 sequences are MGHRA and YSYEKL. CDR3 residues: CASSARSTNEKLFF. The CDR3 DNA follows: TGCGCCAGCAGCGCTCGGTCAACTAATGAAAAACTGTTTTTT.

The V and J genes are TRBV7-9 and TRBJ1-2; maybe TRBD1 (5 bases). V was cut by 4 bases and J by 3 bases, with 12 bases left in between. There are 14 residues in the CDR3. The germline CDR1 and CDR2 sequences are SEHNR and FQNEAQ (reference sequence). CDR3 sequence reads: CASSSGDSYYGYTF. The CDR3 coding sequence is TGTGCCAGCAGCTCAGGTGACAGTTACTATGGCTACACCTTC.

V usage is TRBV12-3 or TRBV12-4 and J usage is TRBJ2-3; D unclear. Trimming pared 6 bases from V and 1 base from J, leaving 5 bases between. This CDR3 contains 12 residues. CDR3 amino acids: CASRRGTDTQYF. CDR3 in DNA: TGTGCCAGCAGACGGGGCACAGATACGCAGTATTTT.

The V gene is TRBV2, the J gene TRBJ1-3, with 7 bases that match TRBD1. The J segment lost 8 bases and the V segment lost 3 bases, leaving 7 bases of the junction unmatched. The germline gives CDR1 SNHLY, CDR2 FYNNEI. The CDR3 is 14 residues long. The CDR3 nucleotides are TGTGCCAGCAGTGACCAGGGGGAGCTTGACACCATATATTTT. Translation: CASSDQGELDTIYF.

The chain combines TRBV28 with TRBJ1-2; D gene unclear. The V end was cut by 5 bases, the J end by 3 bases, with 4 bases between. The CDR3 length is 11 residues. Per the germline V gene, CDR1 is MDHEN and CDR2 is SYDVKM. CDR3 region: CASSIDYGYTF. The CDR3, as DNA: TGTGCCAGCAGTATCGACTATGGCTACACCTTC.

The chain is built from TRBV2 and TRBJ1-4, with a possible D match to TRBD1 (6 bases). This CDR3 comprises 15 residues. The V gene lost 2 bases and the J gene lost 5 bases, with 12 bases spanning the gap. CDR1 is SNHLY and CDR2 is FYNNEI in the germline V gene. The CDR3 here is CASSERGGGNEKLFF. CDR3 nucleotides: TGTGCCAGCAGTGAAAGGGGGGGTGGGAATGAAAAACTGTTTTTT.

The rearrangement joins TRBV7-3 to TRBJ2-1; 12 bases match TRBD2. Germline V lookup: CDR1 SGHTA, CDR2 FQGTGA. The CDR3 covers 16 residues. V lost 5 bases to trimming and J lost 7 bases; unmatched junction nucleotides: 9. The CDR3 loop is CASSNVLAGGLNEQFF. The CDR3, as DNA: TGTGCCAGCAGCAATGTACTAGCGGGAGGTTTAAATGAGCAGTTCTTC.

Here the CDR3 reads CATSRARAGPQETQYF. The CDR3 DNA reads as TGTGCCACCAGCAGAGCAAGGGCGGGACCCCAAGAGACCCAGTACTTC. The rearrangement joins TRBV15 to TRBJ2-5; tentative D call: TRBD2 (6 bases). Germline-derived CDR1 and CDR2 are LNHNV and YYDKDF (reference sequence). CDR3 size: 16 residues. The ends were cut back, 1 base at V and 1 base at J, with 13 bases in the middle.

This clone was detected once. The J gene is TRBJ2-7, the V gene TRBV7-2; weak D call: TRBD1 (6 bases). Germline V lookup: CDR1 SGHTA, CDR2 FQGNSA. The CDR3 contains 15 residues. V lost 5 bases and J 6 bases, leaving 20 bases between the germline ends. In DNA form, the CDR3 reads TGTGCCAGCAGCCTTCAAGGCGTTATAGGGGGCGAGCAGTACTTC. Its translation: CASSLQGVIGGEQYF.

DNA of the CDR3: TGCAGCGTGGACCGGACAGGACAAAATGGCTACACCTTC. As protein: CSVDRTGQNGYTF. This rearrangement joins TRBV29-1 to TRBJ1-2; 7 bases are shared with TRBD1. Looked up from germline, CDR1 is SQVTM and CDR2 is ANQGSEA. The CDR3 has 13 amino acids. Germline trimming cut 6 bases from V and 6 bases from J; bases unmatched to any gene: 10.

This chain joins TRBV21-1 and TRBJ2-1; the listed D gene, TRBD2, was not tested against the DNA. TRBV21-1 is a known pseudogene. The CDR3 extends over 19 amino acids. The CDR3 DNA reads TGTGCCAGCAGCACCCCCGGGACTAGCGGGACCACGGACTACAATGAGCAGTTCTTC. Its protein product is CASSTPGTSGTTDYNEQFF.

The chain carries TRBV9 and TRBJ2-7, with D possibly being TRBD1 (6 bases). Germline V gives CDR1 SGDLS, CDR2 YYNGEE. This CDR3 comprises 14 residues. V was trimmed by 0 bases and J by 4 bases, leaving 11 bases between them. The CDR3 protein is CASSVGDRFYEQYF. In DNA, the CDR3 is TGTGCCAGCAGCGTAGGAGACAGGTTTTACGAGCAGTACTTC.

The chain combines TRBV7-9 with TRBJ2-7; tentative D call: TRBD1 (5 bases). This CDR3 comprises 15 residues. V was trimmed by 5 bases and J by 2 bases, leaving 16 bases between them. Germline loops: CDR1 SEHNR, CDR2 FQNEAQ (reference sequence). CDR3 nucleotide sequence: TGTGCCAGCAGCCCAACAGGTCCCCTAACCTACGAGCAGTACTTC. Protein sequence: CASSPTGPLTYEQYF.

This clone was seen a handful of times. The chain combines TRBV24-1 with TRBJ2-1; D is ambiguous. The CDR3 length is 12 residues. Germline V gives CDR1 KGHDR, CDR2 SFDVKD. The V gene lost 1 base and the J gene lost 10 bases, with 7 bases spanning the gap. The CDR3 loop is CATSDFSREQFF. The CDR3 region has the DNA TGTGCCACCAGTGATTTTAGCCGCGAGCAGTTCTTC.

The V and J genes are TRBV7-3 and TRBJ2-1; 7 positions agree with TRBD1. This CDR3 is built from 13 residues. Germline V gene lookup returns CDR1 SGHTA and CDR2 FQGTGA. The V gene end was trimmed by 6 bases and the J gene end by 8 bases; junction bases not matched to a gene: 7. The CDR3 here is CASRYTGDHEQFF. The CDR3 DNA follows: TGTGCCAGCAGATATACAGGGGATCATGAGCAGTTCTTC.

V gene TRBV25-1 combines with J gene TRBJ1-5, with 7 positions matching TRBD1. The germline V gene encodes CDR1 MGHDK and CDR2 SYGVNS. V shed 3 bases and J 2 bases; nucleotides not matched to a gene: 10. There are 17 residues in the CDR3. This chain's CDR3 is CASSDPDTGVGNQPQHF. CDR3 DNA: TGTGCCAGCAGTGACCCGGACACAGGGGTAGGCAATCAGCCCCAGCATTTT. Looking up the rest from reference TRBV25-1 and TRBJ1-5 gives the full variable domain: EADIYQTPRYLVIGTGKKITLECSQTMGHDKMYWYQQDPGMELHLIHYSYGVNSTEKGDLSSESTVSRIRTEHFPLTLESARPSHTSQYLCASSDPDTGVGNQPQHFGDGTRLSIL.

The chain links TRBV9 to TRBJ1-2; tentative D call: TRBD1 (6 bases). Deletions cut 2 bases from V and 4 bases from J, with 15 bases between. The CDR3 length is 15 residues. Germline values: CDR1 SGDLS, CDR2 YYNGEE. CDR3 sequence (DNA): TGTGCCAGCAGCGTCTCGGGGGGGGCAAGCTATGGCTACACCTTC. Translated, it gives CASSVSGGASYGYTF.

The chain employs TRBV19 and TRBJ2-7; the match to TRBD1 covers 11 bases. The CDR3 extends over 14 amino acids. Germline values: CDR1 LNHDA, CDR2 SQIVND (reference sequence). V trimming: 3 bases; J trimming: 3 bases; junction bases outside the gene matches: 1. Written as DNA, the CDR3 is TGTGCCAGTAGTATGGGGACAGGGGGCTACGAGCAGTACTTC. Translation gives CASSMGTGGYEQYF.